The T cell receptor (beta chain) under discussion was sequenced for a study of T cell responses to AZD1222 COVID-19 vaccine. Background on the study: Second-dose recipients at about 4 or about 12 weeks were treated as one pooled group.

This clone was recorded once. Its target is unknown. The CDR3 contains 14 residues. Germline lookup yields CDR1 GTSNPN and CDR2 SVGIG (reference sequence). Unmatched junction bases numbered 7, after V lost 5 bases and J lost 5 bases. Assay: immunoSEQ multiplex PCR; the TCRdb copy retains only in-frame clones and omits some. The sample shows tens of thousands of clones, roughly 87% of them seen only once. Overall study results and limits: Vaccine-related CD4 TCRs covered spike, predominating at 160-218 and 743-854. Of spike-specific TCRs, nearly half reportedly target regions left unmutated in variants. Rises in breadth and depth of Spike-specific TCRs came after two AZD1222 doses.

The rearrangement links TRBV30 to TRBJ1-5, with 9 bases identical to TRBD1. This sequence was found in an adult in good health. The specimen was peripheral blood, collected on day 0 of AZD1222 vaccination. The DNA for the CDR3 is TGTGCCTGGGATACCGGGACAGGGTATCAGCCCCAGCATTTT. Its protein is CAWDTGTGYQPQHF.